The 29 T cell receptor beta chains below come from one sample, sequenced in a study of vaccination effects on CD4 cells after COVID-19. Subsequent to 10 days of culture, CD4+ T cells were isolated. Their antigens remain unidentified. Sequenced by immunoSEQ multiplex PCR; TCRdb stores in-frame clones only, minus some. The table lists roughly 30,000 clones, around three quarters of them singletons. Here the sequenced sample was CD4+ T cells from PBMCs cultured without peptide, taken before COVID-19 vaccination. All receptors derive from a human donor who received a COVID-19 vaccine.

The rearrangement links TRBV7-2 to TRBJ2-5; TRBD2 matches at 7 bases. Germline V gene sequence: CDR1 SGHTA, CDR2 FQGNSA. Trimming at V came to 5 bases and at J to 7 bases, leaving 4 bases not matched to a gene. The CDR3 loop spans 12 amino acids. CDR3 nucleotide sequence: TGTGCCAGCAGCGATAGCGGGTGGACCCAGTACTTC. The encoded protein is CASSDSGWTQYF.

The chain is built from TRBV6-1 and TRBJ2-7; D might be TRBD1 (5 bases). The germline CDR1 and CDR2 sequences are MNHNS and SASEGT. V gave up 2 bases and J gave up 4 bases, with 9 bases separating them. This CDR3 contains 13 residues. CDR3 in DNA: TGTGCCAGCAGTGAATACAGGCCGTACGAGCAGTACTTC. This gives the protein CASSEYRPYEQYF.

The CDR3 loop is CASSATGLTDTQYF. In DNA, the CDR3 is TGTGCCAGCAGCGCCACAGGGTTGACAGATACGCAGTATTTT. The V call is TRBV9, the J call TRBJ2-3; maybe TRBD1 (6 bases). Germline CDR1 SGDLS, CDR2 YYNGEE. The CDR3 sequence is 14 residues long. V was trimmed by 3 bases and J by 3 bases, leaving 11 bases between them.

This chain joins TRBV3-1 (or the pseudogene TRBV3-2) and TRBJ1-4; D may be TRBD1 (6 bases). V lost 1 base and J 7 bases, leaving 13 bases between the germline ends. The V gene's germline CDR1 is LGHDT and CDR2 YNNKEL (reference sequence). This CDR3 comprises 15 residues. CDR3: CASSQVQGTREKLFF. CDR3 bases: TGTGCCAGCAGCCAAGTACAGGGAACGCGTGAAAAACTGTTTTTT.

CDR3 coding DNA: TGTGCCAGCAGCCCGACTAGCGCTTTCTCCTACGAGCAGTACTTC. Encoded protein: CASSPTSAFSYEQYF. This chain connects TRBV13 to TRBJ2-7; 8 nucleotides align to TRBD2. The germline CDR1 and CDR2 sequences are PRHDT and FYEKMQ (reference sequence). The CDR3 contains 15 residues. V lost 5 bases and J lost 0; bases outside the gene matches: 6. The variable domain in full, with the rest retrieved from reference TRBV13 and TRBJ2-7, is AAGVIQSPRHLIKEKRETATLKCYPIPRHDTVYWYQQGPGQDPQFLISFYEKMQSDKGSIPDRFSAQQFSDYHSELNMSSLELGDSALYFCASSPTSAFSYEQYFGPGTRLTVT.

The chain links TRBV5-4 to TRBJ1-6; D is possibly TRBD1 (5 bases). The length of the CDR3 is 15 residues. Germline values: CDR1 SGHNT, CDR2 YYREEE (reference sequence). The V gene lost 4 bases and the J gene lost 6 bases, with 14 bases spanning the gap. The CDR3 loop is CASSMGLIVNSPLHF. The CDR3 nucleotides read TGTGCCAGCAGCATGGGACTAATCGTTAATTCACCCCTCCACTTT.

The rearrangement joins TRBV10-1 to TRBJ2-3; 8 nucleotides agree with TRBD1. The CDR3 is 14 residues long. The V segment lost 5 bases and the J segment 2 bases; nucleotides outside the gene matches: 3. Germline CDR1 and CDR2: WNHNN and SYGVQD (reference sequence). The CDR3 DNA follows: TGCGCCAGCAGTCAGGACAGGGTCACAGATACGCAGTATTTT. This encodes CASSQDRVTDTQYF.

The chain combines TRBV18 with TRBJ1-1, with TRBD1 matching 9 bases. CDR1 is KGHSH and CDR2 is LQKENI in the germline V gene. The CDR3 sequence is 16 residues long. Trimming took 3 bases from V and 5 from J; bases not matched to a gene: 10. The CDR3 spells CASSPLTGGGTTEAFF. The CDR3 DNA follows: TGTGCCAGCTCACCCCTTACAGGGGGCGGAACAACTGAAGCTTTCTTT.

The J gene is TRBJ2-2, the V gene TRBV6-5; no reliable D call. V lost 6 bases to trimming and J lost 8 bases, with 16 bases between them. CDR1 is MNHEY and CDR2 is SVGAGI in the germline V gene. CDR3 size: 14 residues. The CDR3 DNA follows: TGTGCCAGCAGCCTACAGATCCAACCAGGGGAGCTGTTTTTT. Translating it yields CASSLQIQPGELFF.

DNA of the CDR3: TGTGCCAGCAGCGGACGGACAGGGAATGATGAAGCTTTCTTT. Encoded protein: CASSGRTGNDEAFF. J is TRBJ1-1 and V is TRBV7-9; 8 bases are a match to TRBD1. Germline CDR1 SEHNR, CDR2 FQNEAQ (reference sequence). This CDR3 has 14 residues. Trimming cost V 5 bases and J 7 bases; bases outside gene matches: 9. The whole variable domain, filled in from reference TRBV7-9 and TRBJ1-1, reads DTGVSQNPRHKITKRGQNVTFRCDPISEHNRLYWYRQTLGQGPEFLTYFQNEAQLEKSRLLSDRFSAERPKGSFSTLEIQRTEQGDSAMYLCASSGRTGNDEAFFGQGTRLTVV.

This clone was detected once. This chain links TRBV5-1 with TRBJ2-4, with 9 bases aligning to TRBD2. From germline, CDR1 is SGHRS and CDR2 YFSETQ. CDR3 size: 17 residues. V lost 1 base to trimming and J lost 5 bases; unmatched junction nucleotides: 10. The CDR3 spells CASSLNLGASGENIQYF. The CDR3, as DNA: TGCGCCAGCAGCTTGAATCTCGGGGCTAGCGGGGAAAACATTCAGTACTTC.

The CDR3 region has the DNA TGTGCCTGGACTTCAGCAGATACGCAGTATTTT. Translating gives CAWTSADTQYF. This chain joins TRBV30 and TRBJ2-3; unclear D gene. Germline V lookup: CDR1 GTSNPN, CDR2 SVGIG (reference sequence). Trimming pared 4 bases from V and 4 bases from J, leaving 6 bases between. CDR3 size: 11 residues.

CDR3 protein: CASSDDGNYGYTF. The CDR3 bases are TGCGCCAGCAGCGACGACGGAAACTATGGCTACACCTTC. The rearrangement joins TRBV5-1 to TRBJ1-2, with D hard to call. The length of the CDR3 is 13 residues. Looked up from germline, CDR1 is SGHRS and CDR2 is YFSETQ. The V and J ends lost 4 bases and 2 bases respectively, with 9 bases between them.

This rearrangement joins TRBV27 to TRBJ2-1, with TRBD2 as a possible D gene (5 bases). Germline V gene sequence: CDR1 MNHEY, CDR2 SMNVEV (reference sequence). V was shortened by 2 bases and J by 9 bases, with 11 bases between the two germline ends. The CDR3 sequence is 13 residues long. The CDR3 spells CASSLIRGFEQFF. DNA for the CDR3: TGTGCCAGCAGTTTAATCCGCGGGTTTGAGCAGTTCTTC.

The V and J genes are TRBV7-7 and TRBJ2-1, with 8 bases fitting TRBD2. CDR1 and CDR2 from the germline V gene are SSHAT and FNYEAQ (reference sequence). After removal of 4 bases from V and 9 bases from J, the junction contained 8 bases not matched to a gene. The CDR3 covers 14 residues. In DNA form, the CDR3 reads TGTGCCAGCAGCTCCGATCTGGCGGGAGGTGAGCAGTTCTTC. The encoded protein is CASSSDLAGGEQFF.

The V call is TRBV7-9, the J call TRBJ2-3; tentatively, D is TRBD2 (5 bases). Germline V gene sequence: CDR1 SEHNR, CDR2 FQNEAQ (reference sequence). The ends were cut back, 4 bases at V and 2 bases at J, with 22 bases in the middle. The CDR3 runs to 18 residues. The CDR3 loop is CASSSTRIWVGNTDTQYF. The CDR3 DNA is TGTGCCAGCAGCTCCACTAGGATATGGGTGGGGAACACAGATACGCAGTATTTT.

This chain joins TRBV18 and TRBJ2-5; D is unresolved. With 5 bases removed from V and 2 bases from J, the gap between germline ends came to 9 bases. CDR3 length equals 13 residues. Germline CDR1 is KGHSH and CDR2 is LQKENI. DNA of the CDR3: TGTGCCAGCTCATCTGAGAGACAAGAGACCCAGTACTTC. Its protein product is CASSSERQETQYF.

The V and J genes are TRBV5-6 and TRBJ1-5, with D unclear. The CDR3 length is 12 residues. The V and J ends lost 4 bases and 0 bases respectively, with 2 bases between them. Germline V gene sequence: CDR1 SGHDT, CDR2 YYEEEE. The CDR3 bases are TGTGCCAGCAGCATTAGCAATCAGCCCCAGCATTTT. It translates to CASSISNQPQHF. Combining the CDR3 with reference TRBV5-6 and TRBJ1-5 gives the whole variable domain DAGVTQSPTHLIKTRGQQVTLRCSPKSGHDTVSWYQQALGQGPQFIFQYYEEEERQRGNFPDRFSGHQFPNYSSELNVNALLLGDSALYLCASSISNQPQHFGDGTRLSIL.

This sequence joins TRBV25-1 and TRBJ1-2; 9 bases align to TRBD1. This CDR3 is 14 amino acids long. Germline CDR1 is MGHDK and CDR2 is SYGVNS. Trimming removed 5 bases from V and 1 base from J; junction bases left unmatched: 2. CDR3 region: CASSLGQGNYGYTF. The CDR3 coding sequence is TGTGCCAGCAGTTTGGGACAGGGTAACTATGGCTACACCTTC.

This clone rates as medium-sized (0.01 to 0.1%). The rearrangement joins TRBV5-1 to TRBJ1-1, with TRBD1 matching over 9 bases. The V gene end was trimmed by 4 bases and the J gene end by 4 bases; junction bases not matched to a gene: 5. The CDR3 loop spans 14 amino acids. The V gene's germline CDR1 is SGHRS and CDR2 YFSETQ. DNA of the CDR3: TGCGCCAGCAGCCCGACAGGGGGACGCACTGAAGCTTTCTTT. Protein sequence: CASSPTGGRTEAFF.

This clone occurred once. The chain recombines TRBV12-3 or TRBV12-4 with TRBJ1-1; no reliable D call. This CDR3 comprises 8 residues. Trimming removed 9 bases at V and 8 bases at J, with 4 bases between. CDR3 in amino acids: CASLEAFF. The DNA of the CDR3 is TGTGCCAGTCTGGAAGCTTTCTTT.

The gene calls are TRBV11-2 and TRBJ2-2; D uncertain. Trimming took 2 bases from V and 6 from J, leaving 4 bases between them. Germline loops: CDR1 SGHAT, CDR2 FQNNGV. This CDR3 contains 12 residues. CDR3 DNA: TGTGCCAGCAGCTTACAGGCCGGGGAGCTGTTTTTT. It specifies CASSLQAGELFF.

This chain joins TRBV6-5 and TRBJ2-3, with D possibly TRBD2 on 6 matching bases. The CDR3 is made up of 15 amino acids. V was trimmed by 4 bases and J by 0 bases, leaving 11 bases between them. Germline CDR1 MNHEY, CDR2 SVGAGI. CDR3 in amino acids: CASSFTSRSTDTQYF. In DNA, the CDR3 is TGTGCCAGCAGTTTCACTAGCCGTAGCACAGATACGCAGTATTTT.

V and J are TRBV2 and TRBJ2-5, with D possibly being TRBD2 (7 bases). Per germline, CDR1 SNHLY and CDR2 FYNNEI. The CDR3 spans 13 residues. With 6 bases removed from V and 4 bases from J, the gap between germline ends came to 12 bases. The CDR3 sequence is CASSPGGLETQYF. The DNA of the CDR3 is TGTGCCAGCAGCCCCGGGGGGCTAGAGACCCAGTACTTC.

The gene calls are TRBV6-2 or TRBV6-3 and TRBJ2-6; the D gene is possibly TRBD2 (6 bases). The CDR3 loop spans 15 amino acids. Per germline, CDR1 MNHEY and CDR2 SVGEGT. V lost 2 bases, J lost 2 bases, and 7 bases lay in between. CDR3 sequence: CASSYGGTGANVLTF. CDR3 nucleotide sequence: TGTGCCAGCAGTTACGGGGGGACTGGGGCCAACGTCCTGACTTTC.

The V and J genes are TRBV5-1 and TRBJ2-7; D not resolved. The CDR3 loop spans 11 amino acids. Germline CDR1 reads SGHRS; CDR2 reads YFSETQ. Trimming pared 4 bases from V and 2 bases from J, leaving 4 bases between. CDR3 DNA sequence: TGCGCCAGCAGCGTGACCTACGAGCAGTACTTC. As protein: CASSVTYEQYF.

The rearrangement links TRBV5-1 to TRBJ1-1; D perhaps matches TRBD1 (5 bases). The CDR3 covers 15 residues. Germline V gene lookup returns CDR1 SGHRS and CDR2 YFSETQ. V lost 0 bases and J 4 bases, leaving 13 bases between the germline ends. Written as DNA, the CDR3 is TGCGCCAGCAGCTTGGACGGGGCCGGAGGCACTGAAGCTTTCTTT. Translation gives CASSLDGAGGTEAFF.

This rearrangement joins TRBV5-5 to TRBJ1-1; 8 bases fit TRBD1. Germline V gives CDR1 SGHKS, CDR2 YYEKEE (reference sequence). With V trimmed by 1 base and J by 3 bases, 14 bases remained unmatched. The CDR3 contains 18 residues. The CDR3 reads CASSLRVQGAGTYTEAFF. The CDR3 DNA reads TGTGCCAGCAGCTTGAGGGTCCAGGGGGCCGGGACATACACTGAAGCTTTCTTT.

The V call is TRBV12-3 or TRBV12-4, the J call TRBJ1-1, with unresolved D. CDR3 size: 13 residues. V gave up 3 bases and J gave up 4 bases, with 9 bases separating them. CDR3 DNA: TGTGCCAGCAGTTTCCGGGTAGGCACTGAAGCTTTCTTT. This translates into CASSFRVGTEAFF.